This T cell receptor beta chain derives from a study of blood T cell repertoires in COVID-19. Study-wide context: Acute-phase and convalescent COVID-19 samples originated in the United States, Italy and Spain.

V lost 3 bases and J lost 2, with 10 bases in between. This CDR3 contains 14 residues. Germline loops: CDR1 SGHTA, CDR2 FQGNSA. This clone was observed a single time. Authors' processing steps: Estimates of nucleated cell counts were drawn from the amplification of reference gene primers. TCRdb's table, derived via immunoSEQ multiplex PCR, lists solely in-frame clones and lacks some. From that table come the V and J calls and clone size; the DNA was used to work out D and trimming. The table has roughly 350,000 clones, 88% seen once. The sample was peripheral blood. This chain joins TRBV7-2 and TRBJ2-5; unclear D gene. The clonotype comes from a woman between 45 and 60 years old with active or convalescent COVID-19. In DNA, the CDR3 is TGTGCCAGCAGCTTGTACCACAGTCAAGAGACCCAGTACTTC. It codes for CASSLYHSQETQYF.